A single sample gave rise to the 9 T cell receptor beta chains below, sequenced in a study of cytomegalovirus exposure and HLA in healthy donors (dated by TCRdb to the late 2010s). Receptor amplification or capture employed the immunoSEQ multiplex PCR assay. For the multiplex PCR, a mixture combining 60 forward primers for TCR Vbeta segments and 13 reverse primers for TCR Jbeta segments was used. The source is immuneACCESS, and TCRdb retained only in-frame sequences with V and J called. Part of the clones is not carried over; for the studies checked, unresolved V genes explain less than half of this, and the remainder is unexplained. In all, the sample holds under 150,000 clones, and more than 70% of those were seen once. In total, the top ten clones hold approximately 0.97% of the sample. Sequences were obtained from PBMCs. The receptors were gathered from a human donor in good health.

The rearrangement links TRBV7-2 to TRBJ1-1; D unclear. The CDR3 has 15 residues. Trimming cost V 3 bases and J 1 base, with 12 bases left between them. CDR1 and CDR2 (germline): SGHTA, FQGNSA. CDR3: CASSFYAGSNTEAFF. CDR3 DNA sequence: TGTGCCAGCAGCTTTTATGCAGGCTCGAACACTGAAGCTTTCTTT.

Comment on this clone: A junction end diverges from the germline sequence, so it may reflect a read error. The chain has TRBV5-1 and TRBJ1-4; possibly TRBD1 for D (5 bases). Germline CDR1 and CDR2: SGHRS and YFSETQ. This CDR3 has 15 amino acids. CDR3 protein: CASSLSGSLPEKLFF. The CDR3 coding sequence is TGTGCCAGCAGCTTGTCAGGGTCCCTCCCCGAAAAACTGTTTTTT.

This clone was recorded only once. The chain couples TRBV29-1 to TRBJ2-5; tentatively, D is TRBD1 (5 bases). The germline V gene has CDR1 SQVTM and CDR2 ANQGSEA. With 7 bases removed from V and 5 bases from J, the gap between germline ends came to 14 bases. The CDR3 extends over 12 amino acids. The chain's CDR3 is CSEQGDGETQYF. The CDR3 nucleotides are TGCAGCGAGCAAGGGGATGGGGAGACCCAGTACTTC.

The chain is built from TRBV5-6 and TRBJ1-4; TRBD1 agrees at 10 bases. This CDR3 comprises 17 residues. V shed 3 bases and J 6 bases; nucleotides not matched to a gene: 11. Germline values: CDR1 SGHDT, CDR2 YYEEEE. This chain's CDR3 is CASSSTGTGVRDEKLFF. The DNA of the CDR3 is TGTGCCAGCAGCTCCACCGGGACAGGGGTGAGGGATGAAAAACTGTTTTTT.

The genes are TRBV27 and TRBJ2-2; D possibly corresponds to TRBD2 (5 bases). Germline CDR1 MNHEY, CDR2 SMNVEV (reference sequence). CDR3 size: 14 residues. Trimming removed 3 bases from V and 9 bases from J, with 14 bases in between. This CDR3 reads CASSFLGERRELFF. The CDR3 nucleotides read TGTGCCAGCAGTTTCTTGGGAGAACGACGGGAGCTGTTTTTT.

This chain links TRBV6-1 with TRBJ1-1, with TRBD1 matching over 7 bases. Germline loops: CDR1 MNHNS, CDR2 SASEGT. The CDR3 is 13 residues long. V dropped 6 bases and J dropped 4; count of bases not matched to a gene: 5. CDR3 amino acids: CASRRQGGTEAFF. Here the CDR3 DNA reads TGTGCCAGCAGGAGACAGGGTGGCACTGAAGCTTTCTTT.

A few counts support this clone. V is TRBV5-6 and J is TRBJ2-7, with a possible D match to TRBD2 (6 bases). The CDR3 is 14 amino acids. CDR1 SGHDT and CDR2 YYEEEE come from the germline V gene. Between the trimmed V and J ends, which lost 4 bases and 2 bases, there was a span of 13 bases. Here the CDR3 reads CASSPDGLTYEQYF. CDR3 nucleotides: TGTGCCAGCAGCCCGGACGGACTAACCTACGAGCAGTACTTC.

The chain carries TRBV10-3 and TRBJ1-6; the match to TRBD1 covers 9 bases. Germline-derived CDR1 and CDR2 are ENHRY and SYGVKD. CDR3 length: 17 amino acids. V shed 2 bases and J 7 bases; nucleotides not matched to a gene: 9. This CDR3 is CAISEGQGTGYNSPLHF. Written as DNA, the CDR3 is TGTGCCATCAGTGAGGGACAAGGGACAGGGTACAATTCACCCCTCCACTTT.

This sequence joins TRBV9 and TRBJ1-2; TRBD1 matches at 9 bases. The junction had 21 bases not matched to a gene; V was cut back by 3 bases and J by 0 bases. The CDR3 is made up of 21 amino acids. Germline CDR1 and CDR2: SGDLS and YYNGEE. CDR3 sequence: CASSASRDRAYLADSNYGYTF. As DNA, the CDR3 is TGTGCCAGCAGCGCGAGCCGGGACAGGGCGTATTTAGCTGACTCTAACTATGGCTACACCTTC.